The clone carrying this T cell receptor (beta chain) was recorded once. CDR3 length equals 19 residues. The ends were cut back, 1 base at V and 1 base at J, with 22 bases in the middle. Germline V lookup: CDR1 SGHTA, CDR2 FQGNSA. The data were taken from a study of blood T cell repertoires in COVID-19. Study at large: The United States, Italy and Spain provided the acute and convalescent COVID-19 samples. PBMCs, B-cell-depleted T cells, or T cells were the source of the cDNA or gDNA that made up the material.

Authors' analysis steps: Nucleated cell counts were estimated from reference gene primer amplification. Clones were sequenced by immunoSEQ multiplex PCR, and TCRdb holds only the in-frame ones, with some missing. V and J calls plus clone size are reproduced from that table; the DNA served to infer D and trimming. The sample holds roughly 150,000 clones, about 90% seen once. The TCR comes from a man between 60 and 75 years old with acute or convalescent COVID-19. The gene calls are TRBV7-2 and TRBJ1-2; D is possibly TRBD1 (5 bases). The sequencing sample was made of peripheral blood. CDR3 sequence (DNA): TGTGCCAGCAGCTTAGTAGGCGGGGGGGTATTTGCCCTTAACTATGGCTACACCTTC. Protein: CASSLVGGGVFALNYGYTF.